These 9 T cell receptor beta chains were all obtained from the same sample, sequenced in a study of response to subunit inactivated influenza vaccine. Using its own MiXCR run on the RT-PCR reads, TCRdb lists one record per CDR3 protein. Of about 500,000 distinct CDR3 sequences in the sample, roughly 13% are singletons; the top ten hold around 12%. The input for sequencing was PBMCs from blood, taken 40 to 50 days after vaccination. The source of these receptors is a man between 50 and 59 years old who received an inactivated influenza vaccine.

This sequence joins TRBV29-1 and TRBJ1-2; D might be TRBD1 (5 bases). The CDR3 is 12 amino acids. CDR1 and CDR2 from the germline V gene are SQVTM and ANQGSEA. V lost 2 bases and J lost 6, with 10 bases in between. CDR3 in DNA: TGCAGCGTTGAAATGGGGCGGGATGGCTACACCTTC. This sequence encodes CSVEMGRDGYTF.

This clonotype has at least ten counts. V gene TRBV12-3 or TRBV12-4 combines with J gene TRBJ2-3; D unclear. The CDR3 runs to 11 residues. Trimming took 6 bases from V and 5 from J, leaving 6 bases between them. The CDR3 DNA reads TGTGCCAGCAGGATGCTAGATACGCAGTATTTT. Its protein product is CASRMLDTQYF.

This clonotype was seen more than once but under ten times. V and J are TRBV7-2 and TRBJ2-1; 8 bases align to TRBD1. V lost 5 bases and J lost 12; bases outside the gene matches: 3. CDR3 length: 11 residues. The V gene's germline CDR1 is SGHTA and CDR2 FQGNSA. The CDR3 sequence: CASSPDRGQFF. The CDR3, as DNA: TGTGCCAGCAGCCCAGACAGGGGGCAGTTCTTC.

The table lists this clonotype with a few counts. The CDR3 spells CASSPTGTRAYEQYF. In DNA form, the CDR3 reads TGTGCCAGCAGTCCGACCGGGACAAGGGCCTACGAGCAGTACTTC. J is TRBJ2-7 and V is TRBV12-3 or TRBV12-4; tentatively, D is TRBD1 (6 bases). The CDR3 loop spans 15 amino acids. The ends were cut back, 5 bases at V and 2 bases at J, with 16 bases in the middle.

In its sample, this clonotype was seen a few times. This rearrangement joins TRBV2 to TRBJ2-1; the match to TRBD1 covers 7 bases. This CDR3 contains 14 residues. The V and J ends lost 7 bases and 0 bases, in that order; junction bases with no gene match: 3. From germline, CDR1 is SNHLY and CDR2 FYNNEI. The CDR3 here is CASKGDSSYNEQFF. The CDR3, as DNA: TGTGCCAGCAAAGGGGACAGCTCCTACAATGAGCAGTTCTTC.

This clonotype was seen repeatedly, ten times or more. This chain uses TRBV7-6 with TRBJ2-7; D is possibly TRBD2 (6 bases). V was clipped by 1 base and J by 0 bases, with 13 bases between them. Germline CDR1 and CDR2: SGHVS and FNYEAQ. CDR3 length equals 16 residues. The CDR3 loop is CASSLVLGLTSYEQYF. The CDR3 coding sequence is TGTGCCAGCAGCTTAGTTTTGGGACTCACCTCCTACGAGCAGTACTTC. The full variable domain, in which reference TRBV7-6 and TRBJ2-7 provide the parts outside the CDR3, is GAGVSQSPRYKVTKRGQDVALRCDPISGHVSLYWYRQALGQGPEFLTYFNYEAQQDKSGLPNDRFSAERPEGSISTLTIQRTEQRDSAMYRCASSLVLGLTSYEQYFGPGTRLTVT.

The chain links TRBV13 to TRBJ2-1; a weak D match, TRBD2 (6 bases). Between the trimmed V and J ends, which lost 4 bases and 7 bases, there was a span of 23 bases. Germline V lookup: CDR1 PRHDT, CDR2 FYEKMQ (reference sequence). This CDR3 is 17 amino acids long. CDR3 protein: CASSSTIKAGRENEQFF. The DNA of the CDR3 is TGTGCCAGCAGCTCCACTATCAAGGCGGGGAGAGAGAATGAGCAGTTCTTC.

This CDR3 reads CSATQGQSISPLHF. The CDR3 coding sequence is TGCAGTGCTACTCAGGGGCAGAGTATTTCACCCCTCCACTTT. The chain recombines TRBV20-1 with TRBJ1-6; the D gene is possibly TRBD1 (6 bases). The CDR3 loop spans 14 amino acids. V gave up 4 bases and J gave up 9 bases, with 16 bases separating them. Germline-derived CDR1 and CDR2 are DFQATT and SNEGSKA (reference sequence).

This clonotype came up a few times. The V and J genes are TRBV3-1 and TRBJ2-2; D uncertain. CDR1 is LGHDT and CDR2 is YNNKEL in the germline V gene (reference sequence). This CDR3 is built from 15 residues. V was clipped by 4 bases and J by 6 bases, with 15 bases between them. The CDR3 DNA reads TGTGCCAGCAGCCCCCGGGCCCCCCCAGCCGGGGAGCTGTTTTTT. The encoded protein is CASSPRAPPAGELFF.